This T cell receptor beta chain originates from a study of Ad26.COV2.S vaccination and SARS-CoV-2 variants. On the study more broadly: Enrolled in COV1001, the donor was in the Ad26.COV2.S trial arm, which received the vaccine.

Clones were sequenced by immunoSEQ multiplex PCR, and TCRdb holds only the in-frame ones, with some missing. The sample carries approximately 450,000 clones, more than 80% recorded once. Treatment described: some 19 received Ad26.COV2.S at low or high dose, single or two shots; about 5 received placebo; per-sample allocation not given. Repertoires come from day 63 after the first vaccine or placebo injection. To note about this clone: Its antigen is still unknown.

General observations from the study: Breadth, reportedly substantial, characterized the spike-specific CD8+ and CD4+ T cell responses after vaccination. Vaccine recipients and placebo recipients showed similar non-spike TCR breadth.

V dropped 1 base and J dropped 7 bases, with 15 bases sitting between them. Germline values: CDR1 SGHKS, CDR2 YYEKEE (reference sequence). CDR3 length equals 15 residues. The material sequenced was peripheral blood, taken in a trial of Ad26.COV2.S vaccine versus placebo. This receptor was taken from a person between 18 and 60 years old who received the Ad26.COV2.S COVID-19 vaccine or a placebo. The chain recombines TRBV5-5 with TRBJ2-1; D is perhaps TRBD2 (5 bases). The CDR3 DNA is TGTGCCAGCAGCTTGTTAGGACTGGGCCTGAATGAGCAGTTCTTC. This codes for CASSLLGLGLNEQFF.